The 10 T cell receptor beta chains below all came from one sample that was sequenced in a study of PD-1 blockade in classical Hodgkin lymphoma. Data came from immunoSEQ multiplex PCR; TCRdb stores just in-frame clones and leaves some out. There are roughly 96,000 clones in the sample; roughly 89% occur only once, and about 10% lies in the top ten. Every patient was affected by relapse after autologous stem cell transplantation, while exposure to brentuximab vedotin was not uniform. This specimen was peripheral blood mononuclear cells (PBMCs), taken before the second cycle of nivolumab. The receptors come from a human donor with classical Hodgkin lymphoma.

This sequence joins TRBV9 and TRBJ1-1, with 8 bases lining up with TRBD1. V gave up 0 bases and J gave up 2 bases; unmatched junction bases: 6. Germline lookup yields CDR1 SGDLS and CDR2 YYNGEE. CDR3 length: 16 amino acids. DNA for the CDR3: TGTGCCAGCAGCGTAGATCCGGACAGGGTCAACACTGAAGCTTTCTTT. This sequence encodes CASSVDPDRVNTEAFF.

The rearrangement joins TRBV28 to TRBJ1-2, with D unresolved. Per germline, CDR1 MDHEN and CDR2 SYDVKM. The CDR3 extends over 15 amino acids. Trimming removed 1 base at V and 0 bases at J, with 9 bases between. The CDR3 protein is CASSLSSRPNYGYTF. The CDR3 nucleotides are TGTGCCAGCAGTTTATCTTCCAGGCCTAACTATGGCTACACCTTC.

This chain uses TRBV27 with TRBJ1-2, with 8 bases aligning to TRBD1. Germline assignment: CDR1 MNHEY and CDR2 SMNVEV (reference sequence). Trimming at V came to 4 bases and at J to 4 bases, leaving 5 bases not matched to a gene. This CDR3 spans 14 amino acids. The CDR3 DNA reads TGTGCCAGCAGTTACTCAGGGGGCAGCTATGGCTACACCTTC. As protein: CASSYSGGSYGYTF.

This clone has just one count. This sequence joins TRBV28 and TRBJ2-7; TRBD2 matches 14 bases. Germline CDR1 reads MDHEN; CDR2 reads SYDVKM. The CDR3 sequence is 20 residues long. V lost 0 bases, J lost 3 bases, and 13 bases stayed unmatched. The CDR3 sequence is CASSLWTSGRVSRDFYEQYF. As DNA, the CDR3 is TGTGCCAGCAGTTTATGGACTAGCGGGAGGGTCTCCCGTGACTTCTACGAGCAGTACTTC.

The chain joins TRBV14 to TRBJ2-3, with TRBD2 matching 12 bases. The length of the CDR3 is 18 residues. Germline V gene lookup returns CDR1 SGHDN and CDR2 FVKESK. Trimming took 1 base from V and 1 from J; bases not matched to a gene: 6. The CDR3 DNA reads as TGTGCCAGCAGCCAAGGACCCCTAGCGGGAGGGGGCACAGATACGCAGTATTTT. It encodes CASSQGPLAGGGTDTQYF.

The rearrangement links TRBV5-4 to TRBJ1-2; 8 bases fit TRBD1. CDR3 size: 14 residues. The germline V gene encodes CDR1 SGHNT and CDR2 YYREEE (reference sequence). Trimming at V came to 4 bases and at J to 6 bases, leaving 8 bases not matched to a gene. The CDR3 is CASSRAAGQDGYTF. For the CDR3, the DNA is TGTGCCAGCAGCCGCGCCGCGGGACAGGATGGCTACACCTTC.

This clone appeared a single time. CDR3 DNA sequence: TGTGCCAGCAGTCCCCCAATCGGGATGAACACTGAAGCTTTCTTT. Translated, it gives CASSPPIGMNTEAFF. The gene calls are TRBV28 and TRBJ1-1, with no clear D. Trimming stripped 5 bases from V and 0 bases from J, with 13 bases between. The germline CDR1 and CDR2 sequences are MDHEN and SYDVKM. The CDR3 runs to 15 residues.

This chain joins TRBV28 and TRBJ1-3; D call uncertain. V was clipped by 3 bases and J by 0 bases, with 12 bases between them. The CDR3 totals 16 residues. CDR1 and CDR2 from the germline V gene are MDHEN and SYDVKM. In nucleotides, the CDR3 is TGTGCCAGCAGTTTCCCCTTTGGAAGCTCTGGAAACACCATATATTTT. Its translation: CASSFPFGSSGNTIYF.

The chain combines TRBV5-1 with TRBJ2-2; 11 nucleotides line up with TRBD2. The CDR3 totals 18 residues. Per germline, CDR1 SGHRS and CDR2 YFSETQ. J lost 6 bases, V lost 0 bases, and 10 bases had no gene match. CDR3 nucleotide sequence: TGCGCCAGCAGCTTGGAGGGTCCGGGACTAGCGGTTGCCGGGGAGCTGTTTTTT. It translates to CASSLEGPGLAVAGELFF.

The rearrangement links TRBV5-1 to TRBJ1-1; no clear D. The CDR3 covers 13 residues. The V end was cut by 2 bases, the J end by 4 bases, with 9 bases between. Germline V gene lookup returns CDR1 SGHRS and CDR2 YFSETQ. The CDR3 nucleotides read TGCGCCAGCAGCTTAAGAACCTCCACTGAAGCTTTCTTT. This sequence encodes CASSLRTSTEAFF.